These T cell receptor beta chains were read from a single sample in a study of CD8 T cells in Susac syndrome. TCRdb independently ran MiXCR on the immunoSEQ multiplex PCR reads; one entry per CDR3 protein. The sample carries 90,000 to 150,000 distinct CDR3 sequences, approximately 93% recorded once. The sequenced sample was CD4+ T cells from PBMCs. The receptors stem from a human donor with multiple sclerosis. Both conserved end residues are part of each CDR3. Each record gives: clone size, J gene, V gene, D gene, CDR3 protein, CDR3 DNA. D genes are given only for firm matches. Clone size, where shown, is once, few, many, or a class for clones that have expanded.

clone size: once; J gene: TRBJ1-1; V gene: TRBV7-2; D gene: -; CDR3 protein: CASHQGARTEAFF; CDR3 DNA: TGTGCCAGCCATCAAGGGGCGAGGACTGAAGCTTTCTTT
clone size: -; J gene: TRBJ1-3; V gene: TRBV7-9; D gene: -; CDR3 protein: CASSSTVSGNTIYF; CDR3 DNA: TGTGCCAGCAGCTCGACAGTCTCTGGAAACACCATATATTTT
clone size: -; J gene: TRBJ2-1; V gene: TRBV6-2/TRBV6-3; D gene: -; CDR3 protein: CASSYGFAGSYNEQFF; CDR3 DNA: TGTGCCAGCAGTTACGGCTTTGCCGGCTCCTACAATGAGCAGTTCTTC
clone size: once; J gene: TRBJ2-3; V gene: TRBV9; D gene: TRBD2; CDR3 protein: CASSVSAGDSSTDTQYF; CDR3 DNA: TGTGCCAGCAGCGTGTCGGCGGGGGACTCTAGCACAGATACGCAGTATTTT
clone size: -; J gene: TRBJ2-7; V gene: TRBV28; D gene: -; CDR3 protein: CASIGDTYEQYF; CDR3 DNA: TGTGCCAGCATCGGAGATACCTACGAGCAGTACTTC
clone size: -; J gene: TRBJ1-6; V gene: TRBV7-2; D gene: TRBD1; CDR3 protein: CASSLAMGQSSPLHF; CDR3 DNA: TGTGCCAGCAGCTTAGCGATGGGACAGTCTTCACCCCTCCACTTT
clone size: -; J gene: TRBJ2-1; V gene: TRBV2; D gene: TRBD2; CDR3 protein: CASSYLAGGINEQFF; CDR3 DNA: TGTGCCAGCAGTTACCTAGCGGGGGGGATCAATGAGCAGTTCTTC
clone size: -; J gene: TRBJ2-5; V gene: TRBV29-1; D gene: -; CDR3 protein: CSASRAGETQYF; CDR3 DNA: TGCAGCGCCTCCCGAGCCGGAGAGACCCAGTACTTC
clone size: -; J gene: TRBJ2-1; V gene: TRBV5-4; D gene: -; CDR3 protein: CASSLAAGSSYNEQFF; CDR3 DNA: TGTGCCAGCAGCTTGGCCGCAGGGAGCTCCTACAATGAGCAGTTCTTC
clone size: -; J gene: TRBJ1-2; V gene: TRBV5-6; D gene: TRBD1; CDR3 protein: CASSFAGGEGYTF; CDR3 DNA: TGTGCCAGCAGTTTCGCAGGGGGCGAAGGCTACACCTTC
clone size: once; J gene: TRBJ2-5; V gene: TRBV4-2; D gene: TRBD2; CDR3 protein: CASSPGTSVQETQYF; CDR3 DNA: TGTGCCAGCAGCCCCGGGACTAGCGTCCAAGAGACCCAGTACTTC
clone size: -; J gene: TRBJ1-2; V gene: TRBV20-1; D gene: -; CDR3 protein: CSARGAAYGYTF; CDR3 DNA: TGCAGTGCTAGAGGGGCAGCTTATGGCTACACCTTC
clone size: -; J gene: TRBJ2-5; V gene: TRBV30; D gene: -; CDR3 protein: CAWSRGTKKETQYF; CDR3 DNA: TGTGCCTGGAGTCGGGGGACGAAGAAAGAGACCCAGTACTTC
clone size: -; J gene: TRBJ1-2; V gene: TRBV6-5; D gene: -; CDR3 protein: CATLRTYDYGYTF; CDR3 DNA: TGTGCCACCTTGCGGACATATGACTATGGCTACACCTTC
clone size: -; J gene: TRBJ1-2; V gene: TRBV13; D gene: -; CDR3 protein: CASSSYGVNYGYTF; CDR3 DNA: TGTGCCAGCAGCTCGTATGGGGTAAACTATGGCTACACCTTC
clone size: -; J gene: TRBJ2-5; V gene: TRBV2; D gene: -; CDR3 protein: CASSRGEPPETQYF; CDR3 DNA: TGTGCCAGTTCGCGCGGAGAACCTCCAGAGACCCAGTACTTC
clone size: -; J gene: TRBJ1-5; V gene: TRBV28; D gene: -; CDR3 protein: CASRDSTDSWSNQPQHF; CDR3 DNA: TGTGCCAGCAGGGACTCGACGGATTCCTGGAGCAATCAGCCCCAGCATTTT
clone size: -; J gene: TRBJ1-2; V gene: TRBV29-1; D gene: TRBD1; CDR3 protein: CSVETGVGYTF; CDR3 DNA: TGCAGCGTAGAGACAGGGGTTGGCTACACCTTC
clone size: -; J gene: TRBJ2-3; V gene: TRBV9; D gene: TRBD1; CDR3 protein: CASSATTGNVLDTQYF; CDR3 DNA: TGTGCCAGCAGCGCAACGACAGGGAACGTGTTAGATACGCAGTATTTT
clone size: -; J gene: TRBJ1-5; V gene: TRBV6-1; D gene: TRBD1; CDR3 protein: CASSMTGDGLNQPQHF; CDR3 DNA: TGTGCCAGCAGTATGACAGGGGACGGGCTCAATCAGCCCCAGCATTTT
clone size: -; J gene: TRBJ2-5; V gene: TRBV2; D gene: -; CDR3 protein: CASSEQSQETQYF; CDR3 DNA: TGTGCCAGCAGTGAACAGTCGCAAGAGACCCAGTACTTC
clone size: -; J gene: TRBJ1-3; V gene: TRBV4-2; D gene: -; CDR3 protein: CASSRSTRTDSENTIYF; CDR3 DNA: TGTGCCAGCAGCCGCTCGACCCGGACGGACTCTGAAAACACCATATATTTT
clone size: -; J gene: TRBJ2-7; V gene: TRBV7-2; D gene: -; CDR3 protein: CASSLVGTGEPEQYF; CDR3 DNA: TGTGCCAGCAGCTTAGTGGGGACCGGCGAACCCGAGCAGTACTTC
clone size: -; J gene: TRBJ2-5; V gene: TRBV6-2/TRBV6-3; D gene: TRBD1; CDR3 protein: CASSYSKGGGETQYF; CDR3 DNA: TGTGCCAGCAGTTACTCGAAAGGGGGCGGGGAGACCCAGTACTTC
clone size: -; J gene: TRBJ2-7; V gene: TRBV30; D gene: -; CDR3 protein: CAWSVSGYEQYF; CDR3 DNA: TGTGCCTGGAGTGTTTCAGGCTACGAGCAGTACTTC
clone size: -; J gene: TRBJ2-7; V gene: TRBV6-5; D gene: -; CDR3 protein: CASSYSSGPTYEQYF; CDR3 DNA: TGTGCCAGCAGTTACTCATCCGGGCCAACCTACGAGCAGTACTTC
clone size: -; J gene: TRBJ2-1; V gene: TRBV5-1; D gene: TRBD1; CDR3 protein: CASRLTGGEQFF; CDR3 DNA: TGCGCCAGCAGATTAACAGGGGGCGAGCAGTTCTTC
clone size: -; J gene: TRBJ1-1; V gene: TRBV7-9; D gene: -; CDR3 protein: CASSAWTETMNTEAFF; CDR3 DNA: TGTGCCAGCAGCGCCTGGACGGAAACCATGAACACTGAAGCTTTCTTT
clone size: -; J gene: TRBJ2-7; V gene: TRBV28; D gene: -; CDR3 protein: CASSPSRMWAEQYF; CDR3 DNA: TGTGCCAGCAGTCCCTCCCGGATGTGGGCCGAGCAGTACTTC
clone size: -; J gene: TRBJ1-1; V gene: TRBV19; D gene: -; CDR3 protein: CASSDWGQATEAFF; CDR3 DNA: TGTGCCAGTAGTGATTGGGGGCAGGCCACTGAAGCTTTCTTT
clone size: -; J gene: TRBJ2-1; V gene: TRBV7-3; D gene: -; CDR3 protein: CASSETTKNEQFF; CDR3 DNA: TGTGCCAGCAGCGAAACTACGAAGAATGAGCAGTTCTTC
clone size: -; J gene: TRBJ1-1; V gene: TRBV12-3/TRBV12-4; D gene: -; CDR3 protein: CASSSWRVVTEAFF; CDR3 DNA: TGTGCCAGCAGTTCGTGGAGGGTGGTCACTGAAGCTTTCTTT
clone size: -; J gene: TRBJ2-7; V gene: TRBV11-2; D gene: -; CDR3 protein: CASSLFSYEQYF; CDR3 DNA: TGTGCCAGCAGCTTATTTTCCTACGAGCAGTACTTC
clone size: -; J gene: TRBJ1-3; V gene: TRBV29-1; D gene: TRBD1; CDR3 protein: CSGARDRGDTIYF; CDR3 DNA: TGCAGCGGCGCCCGGGACAGGGGGGACACCATATATTTT
clone size: -; J gene: TRBJ2-3; V gene: TRBV12-5; D gene: TRBD1; CDR3 protein: CASVLGQSSTDTQYF; CDR3 DNA: TGTGCTAGTGTCCTGGGACAGTCCAGCACAGATACGCAGTATTTT
clone size: -; J gene: TRBJ1-5; V gene: TRBV20-1; D gene: TRBD1; CDR3 protein: CSATGGRNQPQHF; CDR3 DNA: TGCAGTGCTACAGGGGGCAGGAATCAGCCCCAGCATTTT
clone size: -; J gene: TRBJ2-1; V gene: TRBV7-9; D gene: -; CDR3 protein: CASSLGSGFDNEQFF; CDR3 DNA: TGTGCCAGCAGCTTGGGATCCGGGTTTGACAATGAGCAGTTCTTC
clone size: -; J gene: TRBJ1-2; V gene: TRBV30; D gene: TRBD1; CDR3 protein: CAWRWTGGYTF; CDR3 DNA: TGTGCCTGGAGATGGACAGGGGGCTACACCTTC
clone size: -; J gene: TRBJ1-2; V gene: TRBV25-1; D gene: -; CDR3 protein: CASSAGLGYTF; CDR3 DNA: TGTGCCAGCAGTGCCGGGTTGGGCTACACCTTC
clone size: -; J gene: TRBJ2-2; V gene: TRBV7-2; D gene: -; CDR3 protein: CASSSHSSANTGELFF; CDR3 DNA: TGTGCCAGCAGCTCCCATTCTTCCGCGAACACCGGGGAGCTGTTTTTT
clone size: -; J gene: TRBJ1-4; V gene: TRBV9; D gene: TRBD1; CDR3 protein: CASSGGQGGEKLFF; CDR3 DNA: TGTGCCAGCAGCGGAGGACAGGGGGGCGAAAAACTGTTTTTT
clone size: -; J gene: TRBJ1-2; V gene: TRBV20-1; D gene: TRBD1; CDR3 protein: CSVPRTGKGNYGYTF; CDR3 DNA: TGCAGTGTCCCGAGGACAGGGAAAGGAAACTATGGCTACACCTTC
clone size: -; J gene: TRBJ2-3; V gene: TRBV4-2; D gene: -; CDR3 protein: CASSRLGLDTDTQYF; CDR3 DNA: TGTGCCAGCAGCCGACTTGGACTCGACACAGATACGCAGTATTTT
clone size: -; J gene: TRBJ1-1; V gene: TRBV7-9; D gene: -; CDR3 protein: CASSQKRTEEAFF; CDR3 DNA: TGTGCCAGCAGTCAAAAGCGGACGGAGGAAGCTTTCTTT
clone size: -; J gene: TRBJ1-2; V gene: TRBV28; D gene: -; CDR3 protein: CASSTPYGGGYTF; CDR3 DNA: TGTGCCAGCAGTACCCCATATGGGGGAGGCTACACCTTC
clone size: -; J gene: TRBJ1-1; V gene: TRBV9; D gene: -; CDR3 protein: CASSPQATEAFF; CDR3 DNA: TGTGCCAGCAGCCCCCAGGCCACTGAAGCTTTCTTT
clone size: -; J gene: TRBJ2-2; V gene: TRBV7-7; D gene: -; CDR3 protein: CASSVVVPPAGELFF; CDR3 DNA: TGTGCTAGCAGCGTCGTGGTCCCCCCGGCCGGGGAGCTGTTTTTT
clone size: -; J gene: TRBJ2-2; V gene: TRBV6-2/TRBV6-3; D gene: -; CDR3 protein: CASSPPQGYLGELFF; CDR3 DNA: TGTGCCAGCAGTCCTCCACAGGGATACTTGGGGGAGCTGTTTTTT
clone size: few; J gene: TRBJ2-6; V gene: TRBV28; D gene: -; CDR3 protein: CASSGSGANVLTF; CDR3 DNA: TGTGCCAGCAGTGGCTCTGGGGCCAACGTCCTGACTTTC
clone size: -; J gene: TRBJ2-3; V gene: TRBV28; D gene: TRBD1; CDR3 protein: CAISDRAPDTQYF; CDR3 DNA: TGTGCCATCTCGGACAGGGCCCCAGATACGCAGTATTTT
clone size: -; J gene: TRBJ2-3; V gene: TRBV11-2; D gene: TRBD1; CDR3 protein: CASSIDLPTGGTDTQYF; CDR3 DNA: TGTGCCAGCAGCATAGACCTCCCTACAGGGGGGACAGATACGCAGTATTTT